A single sample is the source of the 21 T cell receptor beta chains below, sequenced in a study of T cell responses to AZD1222 COVID-19 vaccine. The data were produced by immunoSEQ multiplex PCR, yet TCRdb's version contains in-frame clones alone and is incomplete. The sample includes around 150,000 clones, about 91% of them seen just once. The material was peripheral blood, obtained on day 0 of AZD1222 vaccination. Receptors originate from an adult in good health.

As to this clone: Mismatch with germline at one junction end may stem from a read error. The chain links TRBV7-7 to TRBJ2-3; TRBD2 aligns across 8 bases. The CDR3 runs 15 residues. Germline CDR1 reads SSHAT; CDR2 reads FNYEAQ (reference sequence). CDR3 nucleotides: TGTGCTAGCAGCTTATCAGCGGGAGTCTCAGATACGCAGTATTTT. It encodes CASSLSAGVSDTQYF. Using reference TRBV7-7 and TRBJ2-3 for the parts outside the CDR3, the full variable domain is GAGVSQSPRYKVTKRGQDVTLRCDPISSHATLYWYQQALGQGPEFLTYFNYEAQPDKSGLPSDRFSAERPEGSISTLTIQRTEQRDSAMYRCASSLSAGVSDTQYFGPGTRLTVL.

V gene TRBV7-9 combines with J gene TRBJ2-1; 8 nucleotides line up with TRBD2. V gave up 5 bases and J gave up 6 bases; unmatched junction bases: 12. CDR1 and CDR2 (germline): SEHNR, FQNEAQ (reference sequence). The CDR3 has 16 amino acids. DNA of the CDR3: TGTGCCAGCAGCCCTAAAGCGGGAGAGTTTGTCAATGAGCAGTTCTTC. Protein: CASSPKAGEFVNEQFF.

This clone was recorded once. V usage is TRBV29-1 and J usage is TRBJ2-1; D is tentatively TRBD1 or TRBD2 (7 bases each). The CDR3 is made up of 15 amino acids. Trimming removed 6 bases at V and 0 bases at J, with 15 bases between. From germline, CDR1 is SQVTM and CDR2 ANQGSEA. The CDR3 DNA reads as TGCAGCGTCGCCCAGCGGGACAGCTCCTACAATGAGCAGTTCTTC. Translated: CSVAQRDSSYNEQFF.

The gene calls are TRBV28 and TRBJ1-2, with D tentatively TRBD1 (6 bases). This CDR3 comprises 15 residues. Trimming took off 6 bases at V and 9 bases at J, with 23 bases between the two ends. Germline CDR1 is MDHEN and CDR2 is SYDVKM. The CDR3 DNA reads as TGTGCCAGCAGCCTAGGGGGTGGGGGTAGGTACAGCTACACCTTC. Translating gives CASSLGGGGRYSYTF.

The CDR3 bases are TGTGCCAGCAGCTTAAGTGGGCAGAATTCACCCCTCCACTTT. Translation gives CASSLSGQNSPLHF. V is TRBV7-9 and J is TRBJ1-6; D gene ambiguous. V was trimmed by 2 bases and J by 7 bases, leaving 9 bases between them. Looked up from germline, CDR1 is SEHNR and CDR2 is FQNEAQ (reference sequence). This CDR3 is built from 14 residues. Supplemented by reference TRBV7-9 and TRBJ1-6, the full variable domain reads DTGVSQNPRHKITKRGQNVTFRCDPISEHNRLYWYRQTLGQGPEFLTYFQNEAQLEKSRLLSDRFSAERPKGSFSTLEIQRTEQGDSAMYLCASSLSGQNSPLHFGNGTRLTVT.

The chain uses TRBV19 and TRBJ2-1; D is unresolved. The V and J ends lost 2 bases and 6 bases respectively, with 8 bases between them. The CDR3 is 13 residues long. Germline lookup yields CDR1 LNHDA and CDR2 SQIVND (reference sequence). Here the CDR3 DNA reads TGTGCCAGTAGTATAAGCCCCCCCAATGAGCAGTTCTTC. Protein sequence: CASSISPPNEQFF. Filled out from reference TRBV19 and TRBJ2-1, the complete variable domain reads DGGITQSPKYLFRKEGQNVTLSCEQNLNHDAMYWYRQDPGQGLRLIYYSQIVNDFQKGDIAEGYSVSREKKESFPLTVTSAQKNPTAFYLCASSISPPNEQFFGPGTRLTVL.

This chain uses TRBV2 with TRBJ1-5; D remains unclear. The CDR3 contains 12 residues. Germline assignment: CDR1 SNHLY and CDR2 FYNNEI. The V and J ends lost 0 bases and 7 bases respectively, with 4 bases between them. The CDR3 DNA is TGTGCCAGCAGTGAAGCGGGGCAGCCCCAGCATTTT. It specifies CASSEAGQPQHF.

The chain links TRBV12-3 or TRBV12-4 to TRBJ2-5; unclear D gene. V dropped 4 bases and J dropped 2 bases, with 2 bases sitting between them. This CDR3 spans 11 amino acids. The CDR3 DNA reads as TGTGCCAGCAGTTCGCAAGAGACCCAGTACTTC. Its protein is CASSSQETQYF.

The J gene is TRBJ1-6, the V gene TRBV3-1 (or the pseudogene TRBV3-2); 7 nucleotides agree with TRBD1. Looked up from germline, CDR1 is LGHDT and CDR2 is YNNKEL (reference sequence). The CDR3 extends over 15 amino acids. V was pared by 1 base and J by 10 bases, with 7 bases of the junction left unmatched. The CDR3, as DNA: TGTGCCAGCAGCCAAGTAGCAGGGGGAAGCTCACCCCTCCACTTT. It encodes CASSQVAGGSSPLHF.

The rearrangement links TRBV19 to TRBJ2-7; a weak D match, TRBD1 (5 bases). CDR1 is LNHDA, CDR2 SQIVND, per germline (reference sequence). This CDR3 region has 13 residues. V lost 0 bases and J 9 bases, leaving 12 bases between the germline ends. The CDR3 bases are TGTGCCAGTAGTATAGAGGGCAGGGCGGTGCAGTACTTC. Translating it yields CASSIEGRAVQYF.

This clone was observed once. J is TRBJ1-4 and V is TRBV6-5; D call uncertain. The V end was cut by 0 bases, the J end by 7 bases, with 9 bases between. The CDR3 runs to 14 residues. The germline gives CDR1 MNHEY, CDR2 SVGAGI. CDR3 protein: CASSYSSLSEKLFF. DNA for the CDR3: TGTGCCAGCAGTTACTCGAGTCTTTCTGAAAAACTGTTTTTT.

V and J are TRBV2 and TRBJ2-7; 13 bases are a match to TRBD2. The CDR3 runs to 17 residues. The germline gives CDR1 SNHLY, CDR2 FYNNEI. Unmatched junction bases numbered 9, after V lost 5 bases and J lost 2 bases. The CDR3 nucleotides are TGTGCCAGCAGTTTCCGGACTAGCGGGAGTATGGCCTACGAGCAGTACTTC. Protein sequence: CASSFRTSGSMAYEQYF.

V usage is TRBV6-6 and J usage is TRBJ1-1; perhaps TRBD1 as D (6 bases). This CDR3 comprises 15 residues. V was clipped by 6 bases and J by 1 base, with 15 bases between them. From germline, CDR1 is MNHNY and CDR2 SVGAGI (reference sequence). The CDR3: CASSVKQGRNTEAFF. Here the CDR3 DNA reads TGTGCCAGCAGCGTTAAACAGGGTCGGAACACTGAAGCTTTCTTT.

This chain joins TRBV6-2 or TRBV6-3 and TRBJ2-4, with D unclear. The CDR3 totals 15 residues. Per the germline V gene, CDR1 is MNHEY and CDR2 is SVGEGT. With 1 base removed from V and 2 bases from J, the gap between germline ends came to 9 bases. The CDR3: CASSYYGKSKNIQYF. The CDR3 region has the DNA TGTGCCAGCAGTTACTATGGGAAATCCAAAAACATTCAGTACTTC.

The J gene is TRBJ1-1, the V gene TRBV5-1, with unresolved D. V lost 0 bases, J lost 1 base, and 4 bases lay in between. Germline values: CDR1 SGHRS, CDR2 YFSETQ. The CDR3 sequence is 13 residues long. The CDR3 region is CASSLEGNTEAFF. Here the CDR3 DNA reads TGCGCCAGCAGCTTGGAAGGGAACACTGAAGCTTTCTTT.

The V call is TRBV29-1, the J call TRBJ2-2, with 9 nucleotides matching TRBD1. J was trimmed by 1 base and V by 5 bases; bases with no gene match: 2. This CDR3 contains 14 residues. Germline-derived CDR1 and CDR2 are SQVTM and ANQGSEA. The CDR3 region is CSVSTGGNTGELFF. The CDR3 DNA follows: TGCAGCGTTTCGACAGGGGGGAACACCGGGGAGCTGTTTTTT.

The genes are TRBV27 and TRBJ1-1, with a tentative D call TRBD1 (6 bases). V shed 7 bases and J shed 7 bases, with 19 bases lying between them. Per the germline V gene, CDR1 is MNHEY and CDR2 is SMNVEV (reference sequence). This CDR3 has 14 amino acids. CDR3 DNA sequence: TGTGCCAGCAAGAATCCGGGACAAACAGTTGAAGCTTTCTTT. Protein: CASKNPGQTVEAFF.

The gene calls are TRBV27 and TRBJ1-2, with a tentative D call TRBD1 (5 bases). The germline V gene encodes CDR1 MNHEY and CDR2 SMNVEV (reference sequence). The CDR3 extends over 13 amino acids. Trimming removed 3 bases from V and 4 bases from J, with 9 bases in between. CDR3 in amino acids: CASSFGGGYGYTF. In DNA, the CDR3 is TGTGCCAGCAGTTTTGGGGGTGGCTATGGCTACACCTTC.

This rearrangement joins TRBV5-4 to TRBJ1-2; D gene uncertain. The CDR3 sequence is 12 residues long. Trimming shortened V by 7 bases and J by 4 bases, and 11 bases separated the two germline ends. Germline V lookup: CDR1 SGHNT, CDR2 YYREEE (reference sequence). CDR3 amino acids: CASSSEVYGYTF. CDR3 coding DNA: TGTGCCAGCTCCTCGGAGGTCTATGGCTACACCTTC.

The chain employs TRBV13 and TRBJ1-1, with no clear D. Germline V gene sequence: CDR1 PRHDT, CDR2 FYEKMQ (reference sequence). The CDR3 has 14 amino acids. Trimming cost V 6 bases and J 1 base, with 12 bases left between them. The CDR3 DNA follows: TGTGCCAGCAGTGTAAGACGGGGGAACACTGAAGCTTTCTTT. This codes for CASSVRRGNTEAFF. The variable domain in full, with the rest retrieved from reference TRBV13 and TRBJ1-1, is AAGVIQSPRHLIKEKRETATLKCYPIPRHDTVYWYQQGPGQDPQFLISFYEKMQSDKGSIPDRFSAQQFSDYHSELNMSSLELGDSALYFCASSVRRGNTEAFFGQGTRLTVV.

This clone was counted a few times. The chain joins TRBV6-1 to TRBJ2-7; D not certain. The germline V and J ends were trimmed by 2 bases and 7 bases, with 12 bases remaining between them. Germline loops: CDR1 MNHNS, CDR2 SASEGT. The CDR3 consists of 13 residues. The CDR3 DNA sequence: TGTGCCAGCAGTGAAAACTCCCCTCCAGAGCAGTACTTC. This gives the protein CASSENSPPEQYF.